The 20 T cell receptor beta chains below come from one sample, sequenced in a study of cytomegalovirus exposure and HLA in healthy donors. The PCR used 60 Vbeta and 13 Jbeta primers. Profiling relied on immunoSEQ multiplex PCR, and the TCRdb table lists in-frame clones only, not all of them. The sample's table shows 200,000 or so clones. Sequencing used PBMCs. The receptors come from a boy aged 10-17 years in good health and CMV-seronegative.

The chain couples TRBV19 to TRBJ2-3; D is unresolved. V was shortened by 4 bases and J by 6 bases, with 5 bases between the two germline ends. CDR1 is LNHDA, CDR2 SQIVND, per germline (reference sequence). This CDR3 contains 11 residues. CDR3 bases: TGTGCCAGTAGTAATCTGGATACGCAGTATTTT. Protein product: CASSNLDTQYF.

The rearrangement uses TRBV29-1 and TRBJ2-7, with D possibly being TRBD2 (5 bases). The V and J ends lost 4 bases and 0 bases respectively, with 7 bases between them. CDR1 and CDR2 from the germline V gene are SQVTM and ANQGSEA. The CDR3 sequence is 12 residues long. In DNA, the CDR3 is TGCAGCGTTGCGGGGTCCTCCTACGAGCAGTACTTC. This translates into CSVAGSSYEQYF.

CDR3 region: CASSLVLRGSSYNEQFF. CDR3 in DNA: TGCGCCAGCAGCTTGGTTTTGCGGGGGTCTTCCTACAATGAGCAGTTCTTC. V usage is TRBV5-1 and J usage is TRBJ2-1, with 7 bases fitting TRBD2. The CDR3 consists of 17 residues. With V trimmed by 0 bases and J by 1 base, 7 bases remained unmatched. From germline, CDR1 is SGHRS and CDR2 YFSETQ.

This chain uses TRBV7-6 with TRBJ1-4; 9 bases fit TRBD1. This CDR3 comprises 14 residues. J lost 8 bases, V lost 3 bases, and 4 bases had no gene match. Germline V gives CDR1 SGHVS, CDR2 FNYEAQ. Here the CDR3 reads CASSFGTGNEKLFF. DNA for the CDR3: TGTGCCAGCAGCTTCGGGACAGGGAACGAAAAACTGTTTTTT.

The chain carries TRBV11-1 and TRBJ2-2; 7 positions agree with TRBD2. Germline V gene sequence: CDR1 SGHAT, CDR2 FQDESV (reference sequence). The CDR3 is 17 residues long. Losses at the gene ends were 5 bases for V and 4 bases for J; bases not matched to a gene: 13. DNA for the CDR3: TGTGCCAGCAGCCCTAATCGACTAGCTGGGGGCACCGGGGAGCTGTTTTTT. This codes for CASSPNRLAGGTGELFF.

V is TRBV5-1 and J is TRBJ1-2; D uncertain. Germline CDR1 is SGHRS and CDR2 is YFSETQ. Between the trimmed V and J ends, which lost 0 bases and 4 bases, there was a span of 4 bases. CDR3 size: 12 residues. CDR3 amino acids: CASSLASYGYTF. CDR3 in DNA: TGCGCCAGCAGCTTGGCTAGCTATGGCTACACCTTC.

As DNA, the CDR3 is TGCAGTGCCCTTCGACAGACCGAGCAGTACTTC. This sequence encodes CSALRQTEQYF. The rearrangement uses TRBV20-1 and TRBJ2-7; weak D call: TRBD1 (5 bases). Trimming stripped 6 bases from V and 6 bases from J, with 12 bases between. The CDR3 spans 11 residues. The germline CDR1 and CDR2 sequences are DFQATT and SNEGSKA (reference sequence).

The DNA for the CDR3 is TGTGCCAGCACCCTTTTGGAAGGGGGCCTGGGCACCGGGGAGCTGTTTTTT. The encoded protein is CASTLLEGGLGTGELFF. This chain connects TRBV28 to TRBJ2-2; 7 bases align to TRBD1. V lost 7 bases to trimming and J lost 4 bases; unmatched junction nucleotides: 15. Germline CDR1 is MDHEN and CDR2 is SYDVKM. The CDR3 contains 17 residues.

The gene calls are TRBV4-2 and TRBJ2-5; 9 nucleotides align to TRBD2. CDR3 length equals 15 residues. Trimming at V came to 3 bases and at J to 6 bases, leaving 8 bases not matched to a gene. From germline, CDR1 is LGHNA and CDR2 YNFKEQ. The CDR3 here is CASSQLTSGPQTQYF. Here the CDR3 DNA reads TGTGCCAGCAGCCAGCTTACTAGCGGGCCCCAGACCCAGTACTTC.

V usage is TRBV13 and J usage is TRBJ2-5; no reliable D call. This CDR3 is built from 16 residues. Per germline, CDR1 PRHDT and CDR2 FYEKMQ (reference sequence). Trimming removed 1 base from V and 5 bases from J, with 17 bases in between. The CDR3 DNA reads TGTGCCAGCAGCTTAGTCGCCCTTAGTGAGATGGAGACCCAGTACTTC. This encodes CASSLVALSEMETQYF. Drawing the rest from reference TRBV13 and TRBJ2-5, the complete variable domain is AAGVIQSPRHLIKEKRETATLKCYPIPRHDTVYWYQQGPGQDPQFLISFYEKMQSDKGSIPDRFSAQQFSDYHSELNMSSLELGDSALYFCASSLVALSEMETQYFGPGTRLLVL.

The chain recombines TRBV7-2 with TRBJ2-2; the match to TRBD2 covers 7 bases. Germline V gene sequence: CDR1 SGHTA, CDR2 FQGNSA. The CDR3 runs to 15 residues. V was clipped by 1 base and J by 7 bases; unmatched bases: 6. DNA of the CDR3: TGTGCCAGCAGCTTAGGGGCGGGGGAAAACGGGGAGCTGTTTTTT. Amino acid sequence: CASSLGAGENGELFF.

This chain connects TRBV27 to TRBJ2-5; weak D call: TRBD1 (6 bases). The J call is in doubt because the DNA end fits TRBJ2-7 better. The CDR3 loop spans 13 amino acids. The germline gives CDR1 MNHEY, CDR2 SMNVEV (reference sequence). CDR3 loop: CASSTGYSYEQYF. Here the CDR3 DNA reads TGTGCCAGCAGTACAGGGTACTCCTACGAGCAGTACTTC.

The CDR3 coding sequence is TGTGCCAGTAGTACCGACAGGGAGTCCACTGAAGCTTTCTTT. Translation: CASSTDRESTEAFF. The chain has TRBV19 and TRBJ1-1; 7 nucleotides agree with TRBD1. Germline loops: CDR1 LNHDA, CDR2 SQIVND (reference sequence). The trim removed 4 bases at V and 4 bases at J, leaving 6 bases unmatched. The CDR3 is 14 residues long.

CDR3 sequence: CASSEARDRVNSPLHF. The CDR3 DNA follows: TGTGCCAGCAGTGAAGCCCGGGACAGGGTAAATTCACCCCTCCACTTT. V usage is TRBV6-1 and J usage is TRBJ1-6, with 9 bases identical to TRBD1. The trim removed 0 bases at V and 7 bases at J, leaving 4 bases unmatched. The germline V gene encodes CDR1 MNHNS and CDR2 SASEGT. The CDR3 loop spans 16 amino acids.

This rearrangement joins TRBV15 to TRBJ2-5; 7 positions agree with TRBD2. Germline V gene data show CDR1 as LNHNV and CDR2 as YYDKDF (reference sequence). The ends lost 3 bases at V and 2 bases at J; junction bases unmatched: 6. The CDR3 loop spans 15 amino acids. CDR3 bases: TGTGCCACCAGCAGGGGGCGGGGGAAACAAGAGACCCAGTACTTC. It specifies CATSRGRGKQETQYF.

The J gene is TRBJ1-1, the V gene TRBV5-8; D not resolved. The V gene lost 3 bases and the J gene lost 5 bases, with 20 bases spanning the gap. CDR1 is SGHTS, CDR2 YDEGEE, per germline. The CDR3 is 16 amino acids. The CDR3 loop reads CASSYRFPRTGTEAFF. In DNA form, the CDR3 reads TGTGCCAGCAGCTACCGTTTTCCTAGGACTGGAACTGAAGCTTTCTTT.

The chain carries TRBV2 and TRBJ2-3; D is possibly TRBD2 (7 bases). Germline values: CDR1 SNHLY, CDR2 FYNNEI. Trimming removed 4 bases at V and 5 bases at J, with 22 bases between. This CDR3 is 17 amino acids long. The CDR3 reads CASSAGGGPPSRDTQYF. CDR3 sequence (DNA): TGTGCCAGCAGTGCTGGCGGGGGCCCGCCGAGTAGAGATACGCAGTATTTT.

This CDR3 is CASSPHRGTYHEQYF. CDR3 nucleotides: TGTGCCAGCAGCCCACACAGGGGTACGTACCACGAGCAGTACTTC. This chain connects TRBV7-8 to TRBJ2-7, with 7 bases that match TRBD1. The CDR3 loop spans 15 amino acids. With V trimmed by 5 bases and J by 5 bases, 12 bases remained unmatched. CDR1 is SGHVS, CDR2 FQNEAQ, per germline.

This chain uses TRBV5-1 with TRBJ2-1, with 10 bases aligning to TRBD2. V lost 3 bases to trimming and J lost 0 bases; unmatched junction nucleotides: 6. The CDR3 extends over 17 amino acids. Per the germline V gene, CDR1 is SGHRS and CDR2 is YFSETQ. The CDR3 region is CASSSRLAGYSYNEQFF. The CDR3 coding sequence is TGCGCCAGCAGCTCGAGACTAGCGGGCTACTCCTACAATGAGCAGTTCTTC.

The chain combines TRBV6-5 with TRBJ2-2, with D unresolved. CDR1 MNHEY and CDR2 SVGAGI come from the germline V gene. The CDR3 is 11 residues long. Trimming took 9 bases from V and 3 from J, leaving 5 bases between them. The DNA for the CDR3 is TGTGCCAGTAGAGACACCGGGGAGCTGTTTTTT. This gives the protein CASRDTGELFF.